Shown below are 20 T cell receptor beta chains from a single sample sequenced in a study of cytomegalovirus exposure and HLA in healthy donors. The PCR used 60 Vbeta and 13 Jbeta primers. This table comes from immunoSEQ multiplex PCR, and its TCRdb copy is limited to in-frame clones, with some not included. The sample shows about 140,000 clones, approximately 72% of them seen only once. Sequences were obtained from PBMCs. The receptors here all came from a woman in her sixties in good health and CMV-seronegative.

The V and J genes are TRBV7-6 and TRBJ2-1; a possible D gene is TRBD2 (6 bases). This CDR3 has 15 residues. CDR1 is SGHVS, CDR2 FNYEAQ, per germline. V lost 1 base and J lost 6, with 13 bases in between. CDR3 loop: CASSLVSGVRNEQFF. In nucleotides, the CDR3 is TGTGCCAGCAGCTTAGTCTCGGGAGTACGCAATGAGCAGTTCTTC.

The V call is TRBV25-1, the J call TRBJ2-5, with D perhaps matching TRBD2 (5 bases). The CDR3 covers 14 residues. Germline V gene lookup returns CDR1 MGHDK and CDR2 SYGVNS. V was clipped by 5 bases and J by 0 bases, with 10 bases between them. CDR3 sequence reads: CASSKGEYQETQYF. The CDR3 DNA follows: TGTGCCAGCAGTAAGGGAGAGTACCAAGAGACCCAGTACTTC.

This clone was observed a handful of times. The chain recombines TRBV4-2 with TRBJ1-5; D gene ambiguous. The CDR3 has 13 amino acids. V lost 3 bases, J lost 6 bases, and 9 bases lay in between. Per germline, CDR1 LGHNA and CDR2 YNFKEQ. DNA of the CDR3: TGTGCCAGCAGCCAGGATCGGGGTCAGCCCCAGCATTTT. Translation: CASSQDRGQPQHF.

The chain is built from TRBV18 and TRBJ1-4, with a tentative D call TRBD1 (6 bases). Germline CDR1 reads KGHSH; CDR2 reads LQKENI. This CDR3 has 16 residues. V lost 5 bases to trimming and J lost 2 bases, with 15 bases between them. The chain's CDR3 is CASSFRQVATNEKLFF. The CDR3, as DNA: TGTGCCAGCTCATTCCGACAGGTAGCCACTAATGAAAAACTGTTTTTT.

This rearrangement joins TRBV5-1 to TRBJ1-6, with 11 bases identical to TRBD1. The junction had 8 bases not matched to a gene; V was cut back by 4 bases and J by 8 bases. The V gene's germline CDR1 is SGHRS and CDR2 YFSETQ. The CDR3 contains 16 residues. CDR3 in DNA: TGCGCCAGCAGCCCAGGTGGGACAGGGGGTGATTCACCCCTCCACTTT. Translated, it gives CASSPGGTGGDSPLHF.

This clone occurred a few times. This sequence joins TRBV7-6 and TRBJ1-6, with 8 bases matching TRBD1. The germline gives CDR1 SGHVS, CDR2 FNYEAQ. The length of the CDR3 is 17 residues. Trimming took 1 base from V and 9 from J; bases not matched to a gene: 11. In DNA form, the CDR3 reads TGTGCCAGCAGCTTAGTTGGACAGGGATTCCGAGGTTCACCCCTCCACTTT. It encodes CASSLVGQGFRGSPLHF.

This rearrangement joins TRBV7-9 to TRBJ2-2, with 9 bases aligning to TRBD2. CDR1 and CDR2 (germline): SEHNR, FQNEAQ (reference sequence). V shed 4 bases and J 5 bases; nucleotides not matched to a gene: 8. There are 16 residues in the CDR3. CDR3 nucleotide sequence: TGTGCCAGCAGCTCCTTAGCGGGAGAGGGAACCGGGGAGCTGTTTTTT. Its protein is CASSSLAGEGTGELFF.

This clone has a single count. The chain is built from TRBV9 and TRBJ2-3, with 11 bases lining up with TRBD2. With V trimmed by 0 bases and J by 2 bases, 11 bases remained unmatched. The germline V gene encodes CDR1 SGDLS and CDR2 YYNGEE. This CDR3 is 19 amino acids long. The CDR3 nucleotides are TGTGCCAGCAGCGTAGTCCCGGGGACTAGCGGAGGCCACACAGATACGCAGTATTTT. It encodes CASSVVPGTSGGHTDTQYF.

This chain links TRBV29-1 with TRBJ2-1, with unresolved D. The V end lost 0 bases, the J end lost 0 bases, and 12 bases lay between the germline ends. The CDR3 consists of 16 residues. CDR1 is SQVTM, CDR2 ANQGSEA, per germline. The CDR3: CSVEEPTVLSYNEQFF. The CDR3 bases are TGCAGCGTTGAAGAACCCACAGTCCTCTCCTACAATGAGCAGTTCTTC.

Remarks on this clone: The sample carries other DNA sequences with the same CDR3. CDR3 loop: CASSYRTSGNTGELFF. In nucleotides, the CDR3 is TGTGCCAGCAGTTACAGGACTAGCGGAAACACCGGGGAGCTGTTTTTT. This chain connects TRBV6-5 to TRBJ2-2, with TRBD2 matching over 10 bases. With 2 bases clipped from V and 2 bases from J, the junction kept 2 bases outside the gene matches. This CDR3 has 16 amino acids. Germline-derived CDR1 and CDR2 are MNHEY and SVGAGI.

Note on this clone: One end of the junction is discordant with germline, which a read error may explain. Other DNA sequences in this sample translate to the same CDR3. The CDR3 DNA reads TGTGCCAGTAGCTGGGGACTAGCGGGGGGGGTTCTGTTTTTT. Residues: CASSWGLAGGVLFF. The chain couples TRBV7-2 to TRBJ2-2, with TRBD2 matching over 16 bases. The CDR3 runs to 14 residues. The germline V gene has CDR1 SGHTA and CDR2 FQGNSA.

The chain couples TRBV6-5 to TRBJ1-2; D might be TRBD1 (5 bases). Trimming shortened V by 6 bases and J by 7 bases, and 15 bases separated the two germline ends. Germline V gene data show CDR1 as MNHEY and CDR2 as SVGAGI. The CDR3 length is 13 residues. In DNA, the CDR3 is TGTGCCAGCAGCAACGGAGGGGTCTCTGGCTACACCTTC. It translates to CASSNGGVSGYTF.

The chain couples TRBV29-1 to TRBJ2-5, with 8 bases identical to TRBD2. The J call may be faulty, since TRBJ2-7 better matches the DNA end. CDR1 is SQVTM, CDR2 ANQGSEA, per germline. This CDR3 is 14 amino acids long. CDR3 loop: CSVVSGMSSYEQYF. CDR3 nucleotide sequence: TGCAGCGTCGTTAGCGGGATGAGCTCCTACGAGCAGTACTTC.

This chain connects TRBV5-6 to TRBJ1-1; maybe TRBD1 (5 bases). With 0 bases removed from V and 3 bases from J, the gap between germline ends came to 12 bases. This CDR3 spans 15 amino acids. CDR1 is SGHDT and CDR2 is YYEEEE in the germline V gene. The CDR3 sequence is CASSLVGGRDTEAFF. CDR3 nucleotides: TGTGCCAGCAGCTTGGTCGGGGGGAGGGACACTGAAGCTTTCTTT.

The chain carries TRBV7-2 and TRBJ2-1, with 7 bases that match TRBD2. V lost 4 bases and J lost 8; bases outside the gene matches: 17. The CDR3 covers 17 residues. Germline V gene data show CDR1 as SGHTA and CDR2 as FQGNSA. The CDR3: CASSSRTRRGFRDEQFF. CDR3 DNA: TGTGCCAGCAGCTCCCGGACTAGGCGGGGCTTCAGGGATGAGCAGTTCTTC.

This rearrangement joins TRBV9 to TRBJ2-1, with unresolved D. This CDR3 is built from 15 residues. Germline CDR1 and CDR2: SGDLS and YYNGEE. The V end was cut by 0 bases, the J end by 3 bases, with 10 bases between. CDR3 coding DNA: TGTGCCAGCAGCGTAGAAATGGGCTACTACAATGAGCAGTTCTTC. Translated: CASSVEMGYYNEQFF. The complete variable domain, with remaining parts taken from reference TRBV9 and TRBJ2-1, reads DSGVTQTPKHLITATGQRVTLRCSPRSGDLSVYWYQQSLDQGLQFLIQYYNGEERAKGNILERFSAQQFPDLHSELNLSSLELGDSALYFCASSVEMGYYNEQFFGPGTRLTVL.

This clone was observed a handful of times. The chain combines TRBV5-1 with TRBJ2-5; D is possibly TRBD1 (6 bases). Trimming shortened V by 0 bases and J by 4 bases, and 10 bases separated the two germline ends. The CDR3 consists of 14 residues. Looked up from germline, CDR1 is SGHRS and CDR2 is YFSETQ. The CDR3 loop reads CASSLAGAGETQYF. In nucleotides, the CDR3 is TGCGCCAGCAGCTTGGCAGGGGCAGGAGAGACCCAGTACTTC.

The chain carries TRBV5-1 and TRBJ2-3, with D tentatively TRBD1 (6 bases). CDR3 size: 17 residues. Trimming removed 4 bases from V and 0 bases from J, with 18 bases in between. Germline CDR1 is SGHRS and CDR2 is YFSETQ. CDR3 sequence (DNA): TGCGCCAGCAGCGAGACCCCACAGGGACATAGCACAGATACGCAGTATTTT. This codes for CASSETPQGHSTDTQYF. Using reference TRBV5-1 and TRBJ2-3 for the parts outside the CDR3, the full variable domain is KAGVTQTPRYLIKTRGQQVTLSCSPISGHRSVSWYQQTPGQGLQFLFEYFSETQRNKGNFPGRFSGRQFSNSRSEMNVSTLELGDSALYLCASSETPQGHSTDTQYFGPGTRLTVL.

The CDR3 DNA sequence: TGTGCCAGCAGCCTACGGGACACCATCTCTGGAAACACCATATATTTT. Translated: CASSLRDTISGNTIYF. This rearrangement joins TRBV9 to TRBJ1-3; D is perhaps TRBD1 (6 bases). The CDR3 spans 16 residues. In germline, CDR1 is SGDLS, CDR2 YYNGEE. V was pared by 4 bases and J by 0 bases, with 14 bases between.

This chain links TRBV21-1 with TRBJ2-6; the table's TRBD1 call for D was not verified on the DNA. TRBV21-1 is described as a pseudogene. The CDR3 contains 17 residues. Written as DNA, the CDR3 is TGTGCCAGCAGCGGACGGATGACAGGGTCTGGGGCCAACGTCCTGACTTTC. Its protein is CASSGRMTGSGANVLTF.